Listed below are T cell receptor beta chains from one sample, sequenced in a study of shared clonotypes between healthy human individuals. The table came from immunoSEQ multiplex PCR; TCRdb's copy has only in-frame clones and leaves some out. The repertoire consists of hundreds of thousands of clones, with just over 90% occurring once and the leading ten covering about 24%. The sequencing input was naive CD8+ T cells sorted from blood. These receptors all come from a man aged 25-45 years in good health. CDR3s include the opening cysteine and the closing phenylalanine or tryptophan. The D gene is left open where the match is weak. Only some rows state a clone size, as once, few, many or a class for expanded clones.

V gene	D gene	clone size	J gene	CDR3 protein	CDR3 DNA
TRBV9	.	.	TRBJ1-5	CASSVDDRNNQPQHF	TGTGCCAGCAGCGTAGACGACAGAAACAATCAGCCCCAGCATTTT
TRBV7-9	.	.	TRBJ2-1	CASSLDGYEQFF	TGTGCCAGCAGCTTAGACGGGTATGAGCAGTTCTTC
TRBV15	.	.	TRBJ2-7	CATSRQGEVSEQYF	TGTGCCACCAGCAGACAGGGAGAAGTTTCCGAGCAGTACTTC
TRBV9	.	.	TRBJ1-2	CASSVRANYGYTF	TGTGCCAGCAGCGTAAGGGCTAACTATGGCTACACCTTC
TRBV28	.	.	TRBJ2-7	CASSLGRSYEQYF	TGTGCCAGCAGTTTGGGCAGGAGCTACGAGCAGTACTTC
TRBV10-2	.	.	TRBJ2-7	CASSGPADASYEQYF	TGCGCCAGCAGTGGTCCGGCGGATGCATCCTACGAGCAGTACTTC
TRBV11-2	.	.	TRBJ2-1	CASCRLNYNEQFF	TGTGCCAGCTGCCGACTTAATTACAATGAGCAGTTCTTC
TRBV5-4	.	.	TRBJ1-1	CASSGTRITEAFF	TGTGCCAGCAGCGGGACAAGGATCACTGAAGCTTTCTTT
TRBV14	.	.	TRBJ1-2	CASSQDQYYGYTF	TGTGCCAGCAGCCAAGACCAGTACTATGGCTACACCTTC
TRBV11-2	TRBD1	.	TRBJ2-7	CASSLDLGQSPYEQYF	TGTGCCAGCAGCTTAGATCTGGGACAGTCCCCCTACGAGCAGTACTTC
TRBV4-1	TRBD1	.	TRBJ2-1	CASSQAPTGGEQFF	TGCGCCAGCAGCCAAGCCCCTACAGGGGGCGAGCAGTTCTTC
TRBV19	TRBD1	.	TRBJ1-5	CASSTDRGWHQPQHF	TGTGCCAGTAGTACGGACAGGGGATGGCATCAGCCCCAGCATTTT
TRBV7-8	.	.	TRBJ1-3	CASSLAGRGSRPSNTIYF	TGTGCCAGCAGCTTAGCAGGTCGGGGGAGTCGCCCGAGTAACACCATATATTTT
TRBV7-9	TRBD1	.	TRBJ2-7	CASSNPGQDAYEQYF	TGTGCCAGCAGTAACCCGGGACAGGACGCGTACGAGCAGTACTTC
TRBV27	TRBD2	.	TRBJ2-4	CASTQFSGVAKNIQYF	TGTGCCAGCACGCAATTTAGCGGGGTAGCCAAAAACATTCAGTACTTC
TRBV10-3	TRBD1	once	TRBJ2-2	CAIRGQGYPSGELFF	TGTGCCATCAGGGGACAGGGGTACCCATCCGGGGAGCTGTTTTTT
TRBV27	TRBD1	.	TRBJ2-1	CASSGTGVYNEQFF	TGTGCCAGCAGTGGGACAGGGGTCTACAATGAGCAGTTCTTC
TRBV6-5	TRBD1	few	TRBJ2-5	CASSYSGTGGETQYF	TGTGCCAGCAGTTACTCAGGGACAGGGGGGGAGACCCAGTACTTC
TRBV7-9	TRBD1	few	TRBJ1-5	CASSSDRGNQPQHF	TGTGCCAGCAGCTCGGACAGGGGCAATCAGCCCCAGCATTTT
TRBV19	TRBD1	.	TRBJ1-2	CASSTLSSTGPIGYTF	TGTGCCAGTAGTACCCTCTCTTCGACAGGGCCGATCGGCTACACCTTC
TRBV7-6	TRBD1	.	TRBJ1-1	CASSLPRQGIPTTEAFF	TGTGCCAGCAGCTTGCCCCGACAGGGAATCCCTACCACTGAAGCTTTCTTT
TRBV10-3	TRBD2	.	TRBJ2-7	CAISESWLAGRSSHEQYF	TGTGCCATCAGTGAGTCTTGGCTAGCGGGAAGGTCTTCACACGAGCAGTACTTC
TRBV4-2	.	.	TRBJ2-1	CASSQVLASIDEQFF	TGTGCCAGCAGCCAAGTTTTAGCCTCGATTGATGAGCAGTTCTTC
TRBV7-9	TRBD1	.	TRBJ2-5	CASSLLAVRGETQYF	TGTGCCAGCAGCTTATTGGCAGTCAGGGGGGAGACCCAGTACTTC
TRBV30	TRBD2	.	TRBJ2-3	CAWSGLAGADTQYF	TGTGCCTGGAGTGGACTAGCGGGAGCAGATACGCAGTATTTT
TRBV6-1	.	.	TRBJ2-7	CASSEDGYSYEQYF	TGTGCCAGCAGTGAGGACGGCTACTCCTACGAGCAGTACTTC
TRBV5-4	.	.	TRBJ1-1	CARNRARSVMNTEAFF	TGTGCCAGAAACAGGGCCCGATCCGTAATGAACACTGAAGCTTTCTTT
TRBV9	TRBD1	.	TRBJ1-2	CASSVEFPRQGAYGYTF	TGTGCCAGCAGCGTAGAATTCCCGAGACAGGGGGCGTATGGCTACACCTTC
TRBV14	TRBD2	.	TRBJ2-7	CASSQGGNSYEQYF	TGTGCCAGCAGCCAGGGGGGGAACTCCTACGAGCAGTACTTC
TRBV11-2	.	.	TRBJ2-7	CASSLTPGTEDKKYF	TGTGCCAGCAGCTTAACCCCCGGGACGGAAGACAAAAAGTACTTC
TRBV6-5	.	.	TRBJ2-1	CASSYDWGADNEQFF	TGTGCCAGCAGTTACGACTGGGGGGCCGACAATGAGCAGTTCTTC
TRBV27	.	.	TRBJ2-1	CASSLWPLRKESIYNEQFF	TGTGCCAGCAGTTTATGGCCTCTGCGGAAAGAGTCGATCTACAATGAGCAGTTCTTC
TRBV5-8	.	.	TRBJ2-7	CASSLVSGGFPYEQYF	TGTGCCAGCAGCTTGGTTTCCGGTGGATTCCCGTACGAGCAGTACTTC
TRBV4-3	.	.	TRBJ2-1	CASSQESAGRNEQFF	TGCGCCAGCAGCCAAGAGTCAGCGGGTCGGAATGAGCAGTTCTTC
TRBV6-6	TRBD2	.	TRBJ2-2	CASSSITSVNTGELFF	TGTGCCAGCAGTTCTATCACTAGCGTGAACACCGGGGAGCTGTTTTTT
TRBV27	TRBD2	.	TRBJ2-1	CASTPLAGGVADNEQFF	TGTGCCAGCACCCCCCTCGCGGGGGGGGTGGCGGACAATGAGCAGTTCTTC
TRBV19	.	.	TRBJ2-7	CASSIGANSYEQYF	TGTGCCAGTAGTATTGGGGCGAACTCCTACGAGCAGTACTTC